A selection of T cell receptor beta chains follows, all from one sample in a study of CD4 T cells in relation to SARS-CoV-2 and coronaviruses. The antigens of these receptors remain unknown. Data came from immunoSEQ multiplex PCR; TCRdb stores just in-frame clones and leaves some out. Among 25,000 to 30,000 clones listed, 75% were seen once. The source material was CD4+ T cells from PBMCs, cultured in vitro. Source of these receptors: a human donor in good health. CDR3s include the opening cysteine and the closing phenylalanine or tryptophan. Fields, in order: clone size, V gene, D gene, J gene, CDR3 DNA, CDR3 protein. A D gene is named only where the DNA matches it firmly. Clone size is stated in some rows and not others, as once, few, many or a class when expanded.

clone size: .
V gene: TRBV3-1/TRBV3-2
D gene: TRBD1
J gene: TRBJ2-7
CDR3 DNA: TGTGCCAGCAGCCAATCGGCCCCGGGACAGGGGTACGAGCAGTACTTC
CDR3 protein: CASSQSAPGQGYEQYF

clone size: .
V gene: TRBV19
D gene: TRBD1
J gene: TRBJ2-6
CDR3 DNA: TGTGCCAGTAGTATAGACCGGACAGGGGGCCGGTTTGGGGCCAACGTCCTGACTTTC
CDR3 protein: CASSIDRTGGRFGANVLTF

clone size: few
V gene: TRBV6-2/TRBV6-3
D gene: .
J gene: TRBJ2-7
CDR3 DNA: TGTGCCAGCAGTAGGGGGACACCCTCCTACGAGCAGTACTTC
CDR3 protein: CASSRGTPSYEQYF

clone size: few
V gene: TRBV6-5
D gene: .
J gene: TRBJ1-2
CDR3 DNA: TGTGCCAGCAGTACCGGGACACCGATAGGCTACACCTTC
CDR3 protein: CASSTGTPIGYTF

clone size: .
V gene: TRBV18
D gene: .
J gene: TRBJ2-3
CDR3 DNA: TGTGCCAGCTCATCAGGTGACTATCTCCCTGATAATACGCAGTATTTT
CDR3 protein: CASSSGDYLPDNTQYF

clone size: .
V gene: TRBV6-5
D gene: .
J gene: TRBJ1-3
CDR3 DNA: TGTGCCAGCATTTCAGAATCCGGAAACACCATATATTTT
CDR3 protein: CASISESGNTIYF

clone size: few
V gene: TRBV6-1
D gene: .
J gene: TRBJ1-2
CDR3 DNA: TGTGCCAGCAGTGAATACGACAGTTATGGCTACACCTTC
CDR3 protein: CASSEYDSYGYTF

clone size: .
V gene: TRBV27
D gene: TRBD1
J gene: TRBJ2-2
CDR3 DNA: TGTGCCAGCAGTTTATCCGGGACAGGGGGCTTCGGGGAGCTGTTTTTT
CDR3 protein: CASSLSGTGGFGELFF

clone size: .
V gene: TRBV6-6
D gene: .
J gene: TRBJ1-4
CDR3 DNA: TGTGCCAGCAGTCCCCGGGGAGCTAATGAAAAACTGTTTTTT
CDR3 protein: CASSPRGANEKLFF

clone size: .
V gene: TRBV2
D gene: TRBD1
J gene: TRBJ1-4
CDR3 DNA: TGTGCCAGCTGGACAGGGCTTGAAAAACTGTTTTTT
CDR3 protein: CASWTGLEKLFF

clone size: .
V gene: TRBV4-3
D gene: .
J gene: TRBJ1-1
CDR3 DNA: TGCGCCAGCAGCCAAGATCGAACGGGTAACACTGAAGCTTTCTTT
CDR3 protein: CASSQDRTGNTEAFF

clone size: .
V gene: TRBV6-4
D gene: .
J gene: TRBJ1-2
CDR3 DNA: TGTGCCAGCAGTCCGAGCGGGACTCCTAACTATGGCTACACCTTC
CDR3 protein: CASSPSGTPNYGYTF

clone size: .
V gene: TRBV7-9
D gene: TRBD1
J gene: TRBJ2-7
CDR3 DNA: TGTGCCAGCAGCCAGGACAGGGAAGGCGAGCAGTACTTC
CDR3 protein: CASSQDREGEQYF

clone size: once
V gene: TRBV27
D gene: .
J gene: TRBJ2-3
CDR3 DNA: TGTGCCAGCATCCTTAAGGGGCCCGCGGGGGCTAGCACAGATACGCAGTATTTT
CDR3 protein: CASILKGPAGASTDTQYF

clone size: .
V gene: TRBV10-2
D gene: .
J gene: TRBJ2-1
CDR3 DNA: TGCGCCAGCAGTAACTTATCCTGGACAGTCCCCACCTACAATGAGCAGTTCTTC
CDR3 protein: CASSNLSWTVPTYNEQFF

clone size: .
V gene: TRBV4-2
D gene: .
J gene: TRBJ1-2
CDR3 DNA: TGTGCCAGCAGCCAAGAAGGTCGGCCCCGGTACACTTATGGCTACACCTTC
CDR3 protein: CASSQEGRPRYTYGYTF

clone size: once
V gene: TRBV15
D gene: .
J gene: TRBJ1-2
CDR3 DNA: TGTGCCACCAGCAGAGAGCACAGGGTGGGCTACACCTTC
CDR3 protein: CATSREHRVGYTF

clone size: .
V gene: TRBV18
D gene: TRBD2
J gene: TRBJ2-3
CDR3 DNA: TGTGCCAGCTCACCAGACTTAGCGGGGGGCGTGATTACGCAGTATTTT
CDR3 protein: CASSPDLAGGVITQYF

clone size: .
V gene: TRBV28
D gene: .
J gene: TRBJ1-6
CDR3 DNA: TGTGCCAGCAGTTTATCGGGCGGATTCTCCTATAATTCACCCCTCCACTTT
CDR3 protein: CASSLSGGFSYNSPLHF

clone size: .
V gene: TRBV19
D gene: .
J gene: TRBJ2-2
CDR3 DNA: TGTGCCAGTAGGACCGGGGGGCAGACCGGGGAGCTGTTTTTT
CDR3 protein: CASRTGGQTGELFF

clone size: .
V gene: TRBV7-9
D gene: TRBD1
J gene: TRBJ1-2
CDR3 DNA: TGTGCCAGCAGCTCCGGGACAGGGTCTGGCTACACCTTC
CDR3 protein: CASSSGTGSGYTF

clone size: .
V gene: TRBV5-1
D gene: .
J gene: TRBJ1-1
CDR3 DNA: TGCGCCAGCCAGGCAGGCGGGAGCGCGAACACTGAAGCTTTCTTT
CDR3 protein: CASQAGGSANTEAFF

clone size: .
V gene: TRBV10-3
D gene: .
J gene: TRBJ1-5
CDR3 DNA: TGTGCCTCCTGTGCCGGGATACAGAGCAATCAGCCCCAGCATTTT
CDR3 protein: CASCAGIQSNQPQHF

clone size: .
V gene: TRBV4-2
D gene: TRBD2
J gene: TRBJ2-3
CDR3 DNA: TGTGCCAGCAGCCAAGATCGAGCGGGATCGGGTACGCAGTATTTT
CDR3 protein: CASSQDRAGSGTQYF

clone size: .
V gene: TRBV19
D gene: .
J gene: TRBJ1-5
CDR3 DNA: TGTGCCAGTAGTATAGGAGAGCCCCAGCATTTT
CDR3 protein: CASSIGEPQHF

clone size: .
V gene: TRBV10-3
D gene: TRBD2
J gene: TRBJ2-1
CDR3 DNA: TGTGCCATCAGTGAGAGAGGACTAGCGGGGTCCGAGCAGTTCTTC
CDR3 protein: CAISERGLAGSEQFF

clone size: .
V gene: TRBV9
D gene: .
J gene: TRBJ1-1
CDR3 DNA: TGTGCCAGCAGCGTAGGAGACACGAACACTGAAGCTTTCTTT
CDR3 protein: CASSVGDTNTEAFF

clone size: .
V gene: TRBV5-6
D gene: .
J gene: TRBJ2-3
CDR3 DNA: TGTGCCAGCACCCCCGGTAGCACAGATACGCAGTATTTT
CDR3 protein: CASTPGSTDTQYF

clone size: .
V gene: TRBV12-3/TRBV12-4
D gene: .
J gene: TRBJ1-2
CDR3 DNA: TGTGCCAGCAGTTTAAACAGGGAATTCGGCTACACCTTC
CDR3 protein: CASSLNREFGYTF

clone size: .
V gene: TRBV5-6
D gene: TRBD1
J gene: TRBJ1-1
CDR3 DNA: TGTGCCAGCAGCTTCGTCGGACAGGGGGCCACTGAAGCTTTCTTT
CDR3 protein: CASSFVGQGATEAFF

clone size: .
V gene: TRBV10-3
D gene: .
J gene: TRBJ1-2
CDR3 DNA: TGTGCCATCAGTGAGGAGGGGTTGGGTAACTATGGCTACACCTTC
CDR3 protein: CAISEEGLGNYGYTF

clone size: .
V gene: TRBV5-1
D gene: TRBD1
J gene: TRBJ2-2
CDR3 DNA: TGCGCCAGCAGCTTAGGACAGGCCACTTCTATAAACACCGGGGAGCTGTTTTTT
CDR3 protein: CASSLGQATSINTGELFF

clone size: .
V gene: TRBV14
D gene: .
J gene: TRBJ1-5
CDR3 DNA: TGTGCCAGCAGCCAGACAGAAAATCAGCCCCAGCATTTT
CDR3 protein: CASSQTENQPQHF

clone size: .
V gene: TRBV10-3
D gene: .
J gene: TRBJ2-1
CDR3 DNA: TGTGCCCCAAGCGGCGGGGATGAGCAGTTCTTC
CDR3 protein: CAPSGGDEQFF

clone size: .
V gene: TRBV5-6
D gene: TRBD1
J gene: TRBJ2-5
CDR3 DNA: TGTGCCAGCAGCGGACAGGCCTACCAAGAGACCCAGTACTTC
CDR3 protein: CASSGQAYQETQYF

clone size: .
V gene: TRBV6-4
D gene: .
J gene: TRBJ2-2
CDR3 DNA: TGTGCCAGCAGTGACTCAGGGGGGAGTCGCACCGGGGAGCTGTTTTTT
CDR3 protein: CASSDSGGSRTGELFF

clone size: .
V gene: TRBV6-6
D gene: .
J gene: TRBJ2-1
CDR3 DNA: TGTGCCAGCAGTTACGTCGGGGGAGGTGAGCAGTTCTTC
CDR3 protein: CASSYVGGGEQFF

clone size: .
V gene: TRBV7-6
D gene: .
J gene: TRBJ2-5
CDR3 DNA: TGTGCCAGCAGCTTAGACCTAGTGTCGGGGGATCAAGAGACCCAGTACTTC
CDR3 protein: CASSLDLVSGDQETQYF

clone size: .
V gene: TRBV27
D gene: .
J gene: TRBJ1-6
CDR3 DNA: TGTGCCAGCAGTGAATGGGGTTCACCCCTCCACTTT
CDR3 protein: CASSEWGSPLHF

clone size: .
V gene: TRBV6-5
D gene: .
J gene: TRBJ2-2
CDR3 DNA: TGTGCCAGCAGTTACCGCAGATGGCCCGGGGAGCTGTTTTTT
CDR3 protein: CASSYRRWPGELFF

clone size: .
V gene: TRBV3-1/TRBV3-2
D gene: .
J gene: TRBJ1-2
CDR3 DNA: TGTGCCAGCAGCCAAGACGTCGGCACCGGGGGGGGCTACACCTTC
CDR3 protein: CASSQDVGTGGGYTF

clone size: .
V gene: TRBV10-3
D gene: .
J gene: TRBJ2-7
CDR3 DNA: TGTGCCATCAATCCGGCAGACTCCTACGAGCAGTACTTC
CDR3 protein: CAINPADSYEQYF

clone size: .
V gene: TRBV5-6
D gene: TRBD2
J gene: TRBJ2-1
CDR3 DNA: TGTGCCAGCAGCCCCCATTTGTGGGGGGGGAATGAGCAGTTCTTC
CDR3 protein: CASSPHLWGGNEQFF

clone size: .
V gene: TRBV7-6
D gene: .
J gene: TRBJ2-2
CDR3 DNA: TGTGCCAGCAGTCGGGACGGGAACACCGGGGAGCTGTTTTTT
CDR3 protein: CASSRDGNTGELFF

clone size: .
V gene: TRBV6-2/TRBV6-3
D gene: .
J gene: TRBJ2-3
CDR3 DNA: TGTGCCAGCAGTTATTTTAGCACAGATACGCAGTATTTT
CDR3 protein: CASSYFSTDTQYF

clone size: .
V gene: TRBV7-2
D gene: .
J gene: TRBJ1-1
CDR3 DNA: TGTGCCAGCAGCTTTGACGTGCTCGGGGGGAGACCTTTCTTT
CDR3 protein: CASSFDVLGGRPFF

clone size: few
V gene: TRBV2
D gene: .
J gene: TRBJ2-2
CDR3 DNA: TGTGCCAGCAGTGAGATCAGGTCAAACACCGGGGAGCTGTTTTTT
CDR3 protein: CASSEIRSNTGELFF

clone size: .
V gene: TRBV18
D gene: TRBD1
J gene: TRBJ2-7
CDR3 DNA: TGTGCCAGCTCATTGGGACAGGGGAGCTCCTACGAGCAGTACTTC
CDR3 protein: CASSLGQGSSYEQYF

clone size: few
V gene: TRBV4-2
D gene: TRBD2
J gene: TRBJ2-1
CDR3 DNA: TGTGCCAGCAGCCAAGTCGGGACTAGCGGGAGTGTTCCGTTCTTC
CDR3 protein: CASSQVGTSGSVPFF

clone size: .
V gene: TRBV19
D gene: .
J gene: TRBJ1-2
CDR3 DNA: TGTGCCAGTAGTATGAGGGCTGACGGCTACACCTTC
CDR3 protein: CASSMRADGYTF

clone size: few
V gene: TRBV28
D gene: .
J gene: TRBJ1-2
CDR3 DNA: TGTGCCAGCAGTTATAGTGGCGGACGAAGATATGGCTACACCTTC
CDR3 protein: CASSYSGGRRYGYTF

clone size: .
V gene: TRBV5-1
D gene: .
J gene: TRBJ1-3
CDR3 DNA: TGCGCCAGCAGCTTCGAGGGAAACACCATATATTTT
CDR3 protein: CASSFEGNTIYF

clone size: .
V gene: TRBV5-6
D gene: .
J gene: TRBJ1-3
CDR3 DNA: TGTGCCAGCAGCTCCGTCGACGATGACGGTAACCTCTCTGGAAACACCATATATTTT
CDR3 protein: CASSSVDDDGNLSGNTIYF

clone size: once
V gene: TRBV6-5
D gene: TRBD1
J gene: TRBJ1-1
CDR3 DNA: TGTGCCAGCAGATCGGACAGGGGAAAGACTGAAGCTTTCTTT
CDR3 protein: CASRSDRGKTEAFF

clone size: .
V gene: TRBV21-1
D gene: .
J gene: TRBJ1-5
CDR3 DNA: TGTGCCAGCGGGCCCGGGACAGGGATTAATCAGCCCCAGCATTTT
CDR3 protein: CASGPGTGINQPQHF

clone size: .
V gene: TRBV5-5
D gene: .
J gene: TRBJ1-1
CDR3 DNA: TGTGCCAGCAGCTTGATCCCGGAGAACACTGAAGCTTTCTTT
CDR3 protein: CASSLIPENTEAFF

clone size: .
V gene: TRBV29-1
D gene: .
J gene: TRBJ2-6
CDR3 DNA: TGCAGCGTTAGTCGGGGCAACTCTGGGGCCAACGTCCTGACTTTC
CDR3 protein: CSVSRGNSGANVLTF

clone size: .
V gene: TRBV5-6
D gene: .
J gene: TRBJ1-2
CDR3 DNA: TGTGCCAGCAGCTTGGGCGGCTATGGCTACACCTTC
CDR3 protein: CASSLGGYGYTF

clone size: .
V gene: TRBV4-2
D gene: TRBD1
J gene: TRBJ2-7
CDR3 DNA: TGTGCCAGCAGCCCGGTGGGTACAGGGGCGGTCTACGAGCAGTACTTC
CDR3 protein: CASSPVGTGAVYEQYF